A single sample gave rise to the 14 T cell receptor beta chains below, sequenced in a study of glioma-infiltrating T cells. TCR alpha and beta CDR3 regions were amplified from RNA using iRepertoire nested multiplex PCR. TCRdb re-derived calls from the multiplex PCR reads in MiXCR, one entry per CDR3 protein. Of roughly 200,000 distinct CDR3 sequences in the sample, over 25% are singletons; the top ten hold over 20%. The sequenced sample was glioma tissue, nonneoplastic brain tissue, or PBMCs (not recorded which). The receptors derive from a human donor with low-grade glioma or glioblastoma, undergoing nonglioma brain surgery, or in good health (not recorded which).

A word on this clonotype: Just one base apart from a much larger clone, this may be a read error. The chain has TRBV5-4 and TRBJ2-7, with 7 bases fitting TRBD2. CDR3 length equals 14 residues. CDR1 and CDR2 from the germline V gene are SGHNT and YYREEE (reference sequence). The ends lost 2 bases at V and 7 bases at J; junction bases unmatched: 9. This chain's CDR3 is CASSLKLANNEQYF. The CDR3 bases are TGTGCCAGCAGCTTAAAACTAGCGAACAATGAGCAGTACTTC.

The chain recombines TRBV6-5 with TRBJ2-7; 11 bases align to TRBD1. CDR3 length equals 14 residues. Looked up from germline, CDR1 is MNHEY and CDR2 is SVGAGI. V dropped 1 base and J dropped 4; count of bases not matched to a gene: 0. The CDR3, as DNA: TGTGCCAGCAGTTACTGGGACAGGGGGTACGAGCAGTACTTC. Translated: CASSYWDRGYEQYF.

This clonotype was observed a handful of times. The chain recombines TRBV2 with TRBJ1-5; 8 bases are shared with TRBD1. V dropped 6 bases and J dropped 8; count of bases not matched to a gene: 12. Germline V lookup: CDR1 SNHLY, CDR2 FYNNEI. The CDR3 length is 15 residues. CDR3 sequence reads: CASRGGRGREEPQHF. The CDR3 DNA reads TGTGCCAGCAGAGGGGGCAGGGGGCGCGAGGAGCCCCAGCATTTT.

This clonotype was recorded a few times. A much bigger clone sits one base away, suggesting this may be a read error. The chain employs TRBV2 and TRBJ2-1; 9 bases match TRBD2. Germline lookup yields CDR1 SNHLY and CDR2 FYNNEI. The CDR3 sequence is 15 residues long. The CDR3 sequence is CASSDRLAVHNEQLF. CDR3 sequence (DNA): TGTGCCAGCAGCGACAGACTAGCGGTCCACAATGAGCAGTTATTC.

This clonotype was recorded many times. The chain is built from TRBV20-1 and TRBJ1-4; 8 bases map to TRBD1. The CDR3 totals 16 residues. CDR1 is DFQATT, CDR2 SNEGSKA, per germline (reference sequence). The V gene end was trimmed by 0 bases and the J gene end by 4 bases; junction bases not matched to a gene: 7. CDR3 in DNA: TGCAGTGCTAGAGACGACAGGGGTTCGGGTAATGAAAAACTGTTTTTT. This codes for CSARDDRGSGNEKLFF.

A word on this clonotype: Possible read error: a much larger clone is one base away. This sequence joins TRBV7-2 and TRBJ2-1, with 7 bases that match TRBD2. The CDR3 extends over 17 amino acids. Germline assignment: CDR1 SGHTA and CDR2 FQGNSA. After removal of 6 bases from V and 0 bases from J, the junction contained 11 bases not matched to a gene. This CDR3 is CASRTPALAGSYNEQFF. The CDR3 DNA reads TGTGCCAGCAGGACTCCAGCCTTAGCGGGCTCCTACAATGAGCAGTTCTTC.

In the case of this clonotype: Just one base apart from a much larger clone, this may be a read error. CDR3 sequence (DNA): TGTGCCAGCAGCAAAGAATCGTATGAGCAGTTCTTC. This gives the protein CASSKESYEQFF. This chain joins TRBV3-1 and TRBJ2-5; D gene uncertain. Matching the DNA end better, TRBJ2-1 makes the J call doubtful. CDR3 length: 12 amino acids. Germline V gives CDR1 LGHDT, CDR2 YNNKEL (reference sequence).

This clonotype occurred many times. The chain employs TRBV6-1 and TRBJ2-7, with D unresolved. V was pared by 3 bases and J by 3 bases, with 6 bases between. Germline values: CDR1 MNHNS, CDR2 SASEGT. This CDR3 is 12 amino acids long. The CDR3 sequence is CASSELGYEQYF. The CDR3 coding sequence is TGTGCCAGCAGTGAGCTCGGCTACGAGCAGTACTTC.

This clonotype was observed at least ten times. The rearrangement links TRBV7-9 to TRBJ2-5, with 13 bases lining up with TRBD2. The CDR3 runs to 16 residues. From germline, CDR1 is SEHNR and CDR2 FQNEAQ (reference sequence). The V gene end was trimmed by 5 bases and the J gene end by 7 bases; junction bases not matched to a gene: 10. The DNA for the CDR3 is TGTGCCAGCAGCCCCACCCGGACTAGCGGGAGCTCGACCCAGTACTTC. This translates into CASSPTRTSGSSTQYF.

J is TRBJ1-1 and V is TRBV27, with TRBD1 identical over 10 bases. V dropped 6 bases and J dropped 11; count of bases not matched to a gene: 15. CDR1 MNHEY and CDR2 SMNVEV come from the germline V gene (reference sequence). This CDR3 contains 15 residues. CDR3 loop: CASSYTGTGDTKAFF. CDR3 bases: TGTGCCAGCAGCTACACCGGGACAGGGGATACGAAGGCTTTCTTT.

This clonotype was recorded many times. V usage is TRBV25-1 and J usage is TRBJ2-3, with no clear D. Trimming removed 5 bases from V and 2 bases from J, with 8 bases in between. CDR3 length equals 13 residues. Germline CDR1 reads MGHDK; CDR2 reads SYGVNS. Here the CDR3 reads CASSHPITDTQYF. CDR3 in DNA: TGTGCCAGCAGTCACCCAATCACAGATACGCAGTATTTT.

The chain is built from TRBV5-1 and TRBJ2-7, with 10 nucleotides matching TRBD2. V lost 1 base, J lost 3 bases, and 4 bases stayed unmatched. Germline values: CDR1 SGHRS, CDR2 YFSETQ. The CDR3 covers 15 residues. CDR3 residues: CASSLIGTSDYEQYF. CDR3 bases: TGCGCCAGCAGCTTGATCGGGACTAGCGACTACGAGCAGTACTTC.

This clonotype was recorded many times. V usage is TRBV28 and J usage is TRBJ2-7, with 8 nucleotides matching TRBD2. J lost 4 bases, V lost 3 bases, and 5 bases had no gene match. Germline values: CDR1 MDHEN, CDR2 SYDVKM. This CDR3 spans 14 amino acids. The CDR3 sequence is CASSFHGGVYEQYF. The CDR3 region has the DNA TGTGCCAGCAGTTTTCACGGGGGGGTTTACGAGCAGTACTTC.

This clonotype has ten or more counts. The J gene is TRBJ1-5, the V gene TRBV4-3; possibly TRBD1 for D (6 bases). The CDR3 spans 14 residues. Trimming removed 4 bases at V and 5 bases at J, with 12 bases between. Germline V gene lookup returns CDR1 LGHNA and CDR2 YSLEER. The CDR3 DNA reads TGCGCCAGCAGCCGAGGACAGAGAGATCAGCCCCAGCATTTT. As protein: CASSRGQRDQPQHF.